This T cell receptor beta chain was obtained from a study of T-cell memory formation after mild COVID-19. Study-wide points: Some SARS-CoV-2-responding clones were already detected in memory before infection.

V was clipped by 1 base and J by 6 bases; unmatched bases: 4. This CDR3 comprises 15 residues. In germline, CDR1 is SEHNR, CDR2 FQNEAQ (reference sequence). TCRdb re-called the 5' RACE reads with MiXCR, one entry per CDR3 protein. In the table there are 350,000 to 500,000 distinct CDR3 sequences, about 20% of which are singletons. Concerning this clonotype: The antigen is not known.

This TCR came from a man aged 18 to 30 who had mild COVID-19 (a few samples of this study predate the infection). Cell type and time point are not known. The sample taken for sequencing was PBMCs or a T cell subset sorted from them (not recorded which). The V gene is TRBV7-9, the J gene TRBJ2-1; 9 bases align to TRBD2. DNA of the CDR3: TGTGCCAGCAGCTTAGTCCGGCGGGGGGGCAATGAGCAGTTCTTC. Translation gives CASSLVRRGGNEQFF. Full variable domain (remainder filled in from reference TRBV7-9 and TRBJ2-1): DTGVSQNPRHKITKRGQNVTFRCDPISEHNRLYWYRQTLGQGPEFLTYFQNEAQLEKSRLLSDRFSAERPKGSFSTLEIQRTEQGDSAMYLCASSLVRRGGNEQFFGPGTRLTVL.